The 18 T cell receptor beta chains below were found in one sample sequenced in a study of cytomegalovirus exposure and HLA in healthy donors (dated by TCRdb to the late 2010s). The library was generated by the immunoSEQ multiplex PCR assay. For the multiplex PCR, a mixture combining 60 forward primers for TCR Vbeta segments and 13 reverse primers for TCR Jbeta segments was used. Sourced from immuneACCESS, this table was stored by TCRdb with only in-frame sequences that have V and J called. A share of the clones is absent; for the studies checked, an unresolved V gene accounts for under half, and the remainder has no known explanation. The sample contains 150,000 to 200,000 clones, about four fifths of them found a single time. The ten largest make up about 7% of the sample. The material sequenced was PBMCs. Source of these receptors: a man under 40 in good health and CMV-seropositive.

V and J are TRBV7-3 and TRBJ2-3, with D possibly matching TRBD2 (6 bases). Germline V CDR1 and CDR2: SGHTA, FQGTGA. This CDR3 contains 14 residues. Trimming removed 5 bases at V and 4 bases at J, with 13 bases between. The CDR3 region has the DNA TGTGCCAGCAGCCCCCGGGGGACCCCAGATACGCAGTATTTT. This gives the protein CASSPRGTPDTQYF.

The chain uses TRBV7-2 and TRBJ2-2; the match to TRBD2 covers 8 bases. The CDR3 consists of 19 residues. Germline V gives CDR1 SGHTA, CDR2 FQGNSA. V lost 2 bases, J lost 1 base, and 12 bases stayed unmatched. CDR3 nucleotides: TGTGCCAGCAGCTTACAGCGTAGGGCTAGCGGGCTGAACACCGGGGAGCTGTTTTTT. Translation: CASSLQRRASGLNTGELFF.

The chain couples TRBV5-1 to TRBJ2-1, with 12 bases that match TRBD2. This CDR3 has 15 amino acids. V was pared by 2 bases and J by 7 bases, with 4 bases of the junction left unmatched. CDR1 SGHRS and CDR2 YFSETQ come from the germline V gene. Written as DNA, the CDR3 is TGCGCCAGCAGCTTCGCACTAGCGGGAGGTAATGAGCAGTTCTTC. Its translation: CASSFALAGGNEQFF. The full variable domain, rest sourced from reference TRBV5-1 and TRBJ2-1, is KAGVTQTPRYLIKTRGQQVTLSCSPISGHRSVSWYQQTPGQGLQFLFEYFSETQRNKGNFPGRFSGRQFSNSRSEMNVSTLELGDSALYLCASSFALAGGNEQFFGPGTRLTVL.

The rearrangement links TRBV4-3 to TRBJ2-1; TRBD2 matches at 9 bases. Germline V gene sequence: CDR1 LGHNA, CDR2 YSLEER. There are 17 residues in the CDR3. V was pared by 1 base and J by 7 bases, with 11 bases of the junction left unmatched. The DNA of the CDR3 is TGCGCCAGCAGCCAAGCAGCGGGGGGAATGATTTGGAATGAGCAGTTCTTC. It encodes CASSQAAGGMIWNEQFF.

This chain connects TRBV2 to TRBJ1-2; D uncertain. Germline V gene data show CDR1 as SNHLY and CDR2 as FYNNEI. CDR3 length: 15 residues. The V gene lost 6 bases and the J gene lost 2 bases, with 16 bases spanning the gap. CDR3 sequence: CASSPEVGYNYGYTF. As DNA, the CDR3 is TGTGCCAGCAGCCCCGAAGTCGGGTACAACTATGGCTACACCTTC.

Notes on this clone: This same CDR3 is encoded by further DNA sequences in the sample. CDR3 in DNA: TGTGCCAGCAGTGACCCCTTAGCGGGGGTCTACGAGCAGTACTTC. Amino acids: CASSDPLAGVYEQYF. The chain combines TRBV25-1 with TRBJ2-7, with TRBD2 matching over 9 bases. In germline, CDR1 is MGHDK, CDR2 SYGVNS. CDR3 length equals 15 residues. Trimming removed 3 bases from V and 3 bases from J; junction bases left unmatched: 6.

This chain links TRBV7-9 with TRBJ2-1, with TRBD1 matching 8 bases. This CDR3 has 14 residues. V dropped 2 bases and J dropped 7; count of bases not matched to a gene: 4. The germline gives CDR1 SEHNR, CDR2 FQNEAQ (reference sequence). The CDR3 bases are TGTGCCAGCAGCTTACCCAGGGGGCATAATGAGCAGTTCTTC. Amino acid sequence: CASSLPRGHNEQFF.

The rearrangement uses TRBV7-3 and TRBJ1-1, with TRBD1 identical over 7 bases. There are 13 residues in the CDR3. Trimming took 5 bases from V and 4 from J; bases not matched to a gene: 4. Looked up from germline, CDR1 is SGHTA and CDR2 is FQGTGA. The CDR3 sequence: CASSPPGGTEAFF. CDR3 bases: TGTGCCAGCAGCCCCCCAGGGGGCACTGAAGCTTTCTTT.

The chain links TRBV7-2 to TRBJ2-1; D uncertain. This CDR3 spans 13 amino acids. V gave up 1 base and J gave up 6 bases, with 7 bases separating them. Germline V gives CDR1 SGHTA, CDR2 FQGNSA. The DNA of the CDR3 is TGTGCCAGCAGCTTAGGTCCCATCAATGAGCAGTTCTTC. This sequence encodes CASSLGPINEQFF.

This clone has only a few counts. CDR3 DNA: TGTGCCAGCAGTTTAGATCGTTCGGGGGGCACTGAAGCTTTCTTT. This codes for CASSLDRSGGTEAFF. This chain connects TRBV27 to TRBJ1-1; possibly TRBD1 for D (5 bases). V shed 2 bases and J shed 4 bases, with 14 bases lying between them. CDR3 length: 15 amino acids. CDR1 and CDR2 from the germline V gene are MNHEY and SMNVEV (reference sequence).

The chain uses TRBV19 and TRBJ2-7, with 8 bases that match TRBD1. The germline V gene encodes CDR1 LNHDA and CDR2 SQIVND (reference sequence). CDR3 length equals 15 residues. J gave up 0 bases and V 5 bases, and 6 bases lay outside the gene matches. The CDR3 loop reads CASSLGQGSSYEQYF. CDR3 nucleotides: TGTGCCAGTAGTCTCGGACAGGGAAGCTCCTACGAGCAGTACTTC.

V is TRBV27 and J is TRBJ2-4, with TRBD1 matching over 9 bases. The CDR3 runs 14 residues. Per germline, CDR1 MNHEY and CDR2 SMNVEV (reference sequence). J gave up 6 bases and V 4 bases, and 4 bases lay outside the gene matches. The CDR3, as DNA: TGTGCCAGCAGTTCCCCGGGACAGGGAAACATTCAGTACTTC. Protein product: CASSSPGQGNIQYF.

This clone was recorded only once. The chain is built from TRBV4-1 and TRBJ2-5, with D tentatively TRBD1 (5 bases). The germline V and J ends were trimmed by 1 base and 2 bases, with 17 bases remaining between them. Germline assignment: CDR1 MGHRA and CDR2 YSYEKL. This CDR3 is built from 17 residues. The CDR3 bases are TGCGCCAGCAGCCAAGTTCCCCCCGGACGGACACAAGAGACCCAGTACTTC. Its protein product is CASSQVPPGRTQETQYF.

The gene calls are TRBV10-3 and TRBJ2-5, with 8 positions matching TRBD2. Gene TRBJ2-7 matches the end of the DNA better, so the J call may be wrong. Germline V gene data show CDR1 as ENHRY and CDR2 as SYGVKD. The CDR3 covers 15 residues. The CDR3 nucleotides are TGTGCCATCAGGAATACTAGCGGTATCAAGTTCGAGCAGTACTTC. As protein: CAIRNTSGIKFEQYF.

CDR3 loop: CASSLGPGYEQYF. The CDR3 DNA reads as TGTGCCAGCAGCTTGGGTCCGGGCTACGAGCAGTACTTC. This chain connects TRBV5-5 to TRBJ2-7; D ambiguous. Germline assignment: CDR1 SGHKS and CDR2 YYEKEE (reference sequence). This CDR3 contains 13 residues. V gave up 0 bases and J gave up 3 bases, with 7 bases separating them.

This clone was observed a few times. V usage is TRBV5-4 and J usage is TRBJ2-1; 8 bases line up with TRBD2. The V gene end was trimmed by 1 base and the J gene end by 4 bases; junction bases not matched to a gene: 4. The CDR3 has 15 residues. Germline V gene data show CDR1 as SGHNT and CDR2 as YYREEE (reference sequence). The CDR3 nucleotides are TGTGCCAGCAGCTTGCGTAGCGGGAATTACAATGAGCAGTTCTTC. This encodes CASSLRSGNYNEQFF. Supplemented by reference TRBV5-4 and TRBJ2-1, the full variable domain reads ETGVTQSPTHLIKTRGQQVTLRCSSQSGHNTVSWYQQALGQGPQFIFQYYREEENGRGNFPPRFSGLQFPNYSSELNVNALELDDSALYLCASSLRSGNYNEQFFGPGTRLTVL.

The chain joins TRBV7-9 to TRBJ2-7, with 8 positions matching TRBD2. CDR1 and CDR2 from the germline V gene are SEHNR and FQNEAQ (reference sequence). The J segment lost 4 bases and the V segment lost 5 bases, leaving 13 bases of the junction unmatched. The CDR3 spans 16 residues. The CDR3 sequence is CASSPLMPGGPYEQYF. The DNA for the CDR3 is TGTGCCAGCAGCCCCCTCATGCCGGGAGGGCCTTACGAGCAGTACTTC.

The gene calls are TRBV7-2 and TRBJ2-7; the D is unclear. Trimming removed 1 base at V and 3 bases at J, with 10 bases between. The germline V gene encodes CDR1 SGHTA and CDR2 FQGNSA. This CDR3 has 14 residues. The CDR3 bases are TGTGCCAGCAGCTTAGATCACGGTTACTACGAGCAGTACTTC. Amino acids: CASSLDHGYYEQYF.